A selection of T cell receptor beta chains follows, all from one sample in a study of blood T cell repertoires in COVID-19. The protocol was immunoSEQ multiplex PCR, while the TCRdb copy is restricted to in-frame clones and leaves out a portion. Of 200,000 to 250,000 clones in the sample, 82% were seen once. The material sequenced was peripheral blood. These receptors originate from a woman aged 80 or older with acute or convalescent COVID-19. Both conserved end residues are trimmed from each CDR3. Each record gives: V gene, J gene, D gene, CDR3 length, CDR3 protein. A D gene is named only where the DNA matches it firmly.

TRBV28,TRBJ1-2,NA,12,ASRTPGEKGGYT
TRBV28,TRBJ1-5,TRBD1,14,ASSTTMGQGLQPQH
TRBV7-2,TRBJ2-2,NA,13,ASSLRGGNTGELF
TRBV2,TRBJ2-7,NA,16,ASSVSQGDPARSYEQY
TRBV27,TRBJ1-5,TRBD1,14,ASSPRQGLSNQPQH
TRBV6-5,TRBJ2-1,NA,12,ASRGLLVYNEQF
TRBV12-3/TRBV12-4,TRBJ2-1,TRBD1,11,ASRKGGTGQFF
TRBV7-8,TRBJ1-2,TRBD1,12,ASSLLGTGQGYT
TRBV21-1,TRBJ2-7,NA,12,ASSLNGDPYEQY
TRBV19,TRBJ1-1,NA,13,ASSIQGGSNTEAF
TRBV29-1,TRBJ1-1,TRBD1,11,SAQQGVNTEAF
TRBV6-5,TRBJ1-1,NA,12,ASSYSRGGTEAF
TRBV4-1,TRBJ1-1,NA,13,ASSPGSGVNTEAF
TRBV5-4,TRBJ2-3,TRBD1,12,ASSQQGGGGTQY
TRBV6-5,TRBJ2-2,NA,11,VLGQPNTGELF
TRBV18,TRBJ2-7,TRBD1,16,ASSSNTRGNRDLYEQY
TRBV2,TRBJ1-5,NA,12,ASTPGQGLGTQH
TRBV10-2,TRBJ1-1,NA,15,ASSEPRGGTAYTEAF
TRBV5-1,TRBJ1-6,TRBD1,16,ASSLVTGPSSYNSPLH
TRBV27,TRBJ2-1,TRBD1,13,ASSPDRGLYNEQF
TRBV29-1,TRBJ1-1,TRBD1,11,SVGRTGGTEAF
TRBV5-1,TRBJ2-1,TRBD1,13,ASSLAQGVKNEQF
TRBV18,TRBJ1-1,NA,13,ASSPSIGSDTEAF
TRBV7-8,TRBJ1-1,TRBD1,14,ASSPFRSGGNTEAF
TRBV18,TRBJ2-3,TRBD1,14,ASSRPGTGGGDTQY
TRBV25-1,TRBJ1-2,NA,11,ASSEEGNYGYT
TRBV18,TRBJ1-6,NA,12,ASSLQGPNSPLH
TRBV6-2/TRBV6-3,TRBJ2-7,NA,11,ASSYRDTSEQY
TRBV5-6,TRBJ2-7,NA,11,ASRSRNTYEQY
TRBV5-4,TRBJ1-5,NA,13,ASSVKGVGNQPQH
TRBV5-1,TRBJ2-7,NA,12,ASSLGTAPSEQY
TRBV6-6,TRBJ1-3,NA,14,ASSSPAGFPGNTIY
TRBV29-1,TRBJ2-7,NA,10,SVVADSYEQY
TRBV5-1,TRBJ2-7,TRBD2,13,ASSLGGGGNYEQY
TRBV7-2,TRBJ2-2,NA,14,ASSLAPRGVGGELF
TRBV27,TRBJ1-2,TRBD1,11,ASRFGTGNGYT
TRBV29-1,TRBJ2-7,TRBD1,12,SVASRTGVHEQY
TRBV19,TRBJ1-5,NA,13,ASRWSSPGNQPQH
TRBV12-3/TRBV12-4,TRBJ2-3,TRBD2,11,ASKRGWTDTQY